The 25 T cell receptor beta chains presented below share a single source sample, sequenced in a study of tissue T cells after allogeneic stem cell transplantation. Assay used: immunoSEQ multiplex PCR; TCRdb lists only in-frame clones, some missing. In the table there are just over 4,000 clones, under 70% of which are singletons. The source material was tissue from the esophagus, sampled at autopsy. These receptors all stem from an older female donor with lung cancer.

This clone occurred once. The rearrangement uses TRBV19 and TRBJ2-1, with D uncertain. The CDR3 is 11 residues long. Deletions cut 5 bases from V and 10 bases from J, with 9 bases between. Germline CDR1 reads LNHDA; CDR2 reads SQIVND (reference sequence). Here the CDR3 DNA reads TGTGCCAGTAGTGAAAACAGCGAGCAGTTCTTC. Amino acids: CASSENSEQFF.

The gene calls are TRBV4-1 and TRBJ1-2, with D perhaps matching TRBD1 (5 bases). In germline, CDR1 is MGHRA, CDR2 YSYEKL. V lost 0 bases and J 3 bases, leaving 14 bases between the germline ends. The CDR3 has 16 amino acids. CDR3 DNA sequence: TGCGCCAGCAGCCAAGATGTCAGGGCGCTTTACTATGGCTACACCTTC. It specifies CASSQDVRALYYGYTF.

This chain uses TRBV7-8 with TRBJ1-6; tentatively, D is TRBD1 (6 bases). Germline values: CDR1 SGHVS, CDR2 FQNEAQ. CDR3 length equals 16 residues. Trimming shortened V by 2 bases and J by 11 bases, and 19 bases separated the two germline ends. Here the CDR3 DNA reads TGTGCCAGCAGCTTACTAAAGGACAGCGCGACCCCACCCCTCCACTTT. Protein: CASSLLKDSATPPLHF.

About this clone itself: At the DNA level, this CDR3 is encoded by other sequences in the same sample as well. The V and J genes are TRBV27 and TRBJ2-5; no definite D call. This CDR3 comprises 15 residues. Germline V lookup: CDR1 MNHEY, CDR2 SMNVEV (reference sequence). Trimming pared 5 bases from V and 4 bases from J, leaving 17 bases between. CDR3 bases: TGTGCCAGCAGTCTAGGTCCCGACCCCGGAGAGACCCAGTACTTC. Translation gives CASSLGPDPGETQYF.

The V call is TRBV7-2, the J call TRBJ2-1; 10 positions agree with TRBD2. The CDR3 is 14 amino acids. Germline CDR1 reads SGHTA; CDR2 reads FQGNSA. The V and J ends lost 2 bases and 10 bases, in that order; junction bases with no gene match: 5. Written as DNA, the CDR3 is TGTGCCAGCAGCTTATCTAGCGGGGGCCGGGAGCAGTTCTTC. Protein product: CASSLSSGGREQFF.

This clone occurred once. The chain links TRBV6-5 to TRBJ2-7; D is perhaps TRBD1 or TRBD2 (5 bases each). The CDR3 has 13 amino acids. Deletions cut 8 bases from V and 0 bases from J, with 11 bases between. Germline CDR1 MNHEY, CDR2 SVGAGI. The CDR3 nucleotides read TGTGCCAGCGGGGACCACCTCTCCTACGAGCAGTACTTC. This codes for CASGDHLSYEQYF.

The gene calls are TRBV9 and TRBJ2-7; D uncertain. The CDR3 totals 15 residues. CDR1 and CDR2 from the germline V gene are SGDLS and YYNGEE. Trimming took off 3 bases at V and 4 bases at J, with 17 bases between the two ends. The CDR3 here is CASSESLASEYEQYF. The CDR3, as DNA: TGTGCCAGCAGCGAGTCCCTGGCCAGCGAATACGAGCAGTACTTC.

This sequence joins TRBV5-4 and TRBJ1-2; a possible D gene is TRBD1 (5 bases). The CDR3 extends over 14 amino acids. V lost 4 bases and J lost 8, with 18 bases in between. Germline loops: CDR1 SGHNT, CDR2 YYREEE (reference sequence). This CDR3 is CASSPDQGVRGYTF. CDR3 sequence (DNA): TGTGCCAGCAGCCCCGACCAGGGTGTTAGGGGCTACACCTTC.

This chain uses TRBV6-2 or TRBV6-3 with TRBJ1-1; no reliable D call. The V end lost 4 bases, the J end lost 5 bases, and 14 bases lay between the germline ends. This CDR3 has 14 residues. Germline CDR1 is MNHEY and CDR2 is SVGEGT. In DNA form, the CDR3 reads TGTGCCAGCAGTTTCCACAGTGGGAAGACTGAAGCTTTCTTT. As protein: CASSFHSGKTEAFF.

This clone appeared once. The V call is TRBV10-1, the J call TRBJ2-7; D possibly corresponds to TRBD1 (5 bases). Germline lookup yields CDR1 WNHNN and CDR2 SYGVQD (reference sequence). V gave up 3 bases and J gave up 2 bases, with 11 bases separating them. This CDR3 is 14 amino acids long. CDR3 DNA sequence: TGCGCCAGCAGTGAAGGGCAGGGTCCCTACGAGCAGTACTTC. Translated: CASSEGQGPYEQYF.

This clone has just a few counts. V gene TRBV5-1 combines with J gene TRBJ1-1, with D possibly TRBD1 on 5 matching bases. V was pared by 1 base and J by 0 bases, with 13 bases between. Per germline, CDR1 SGHRS and CDR2 YFSETQ. The CDR3 loop spans 16 amino acids. CDR3 nucleotide sequence: TGCGCCAGCAGCTTGCGAGGGGCGGAAATGAACACTGAAGCTTTCTTT. This codes for CASSLRGAEMNTEAFF.

The chain is built from TRBV6-6 and TRBJ2-7; 8 positions match TRBD2. The CDR3 runs to 13 residues. Germline CDR1 reads MNHNY; CDR2 reads SVGAGI (reference sequence). The J segment lost 3 bases and the V segment lost 11 bases, leaving 9 bases of the junction unmatched. CDR3 sequence reads: CAPHSGKVYEQYF. The CDR3 DNA is TGTGCCCCCCATAGCGGGAAGGTCTACGAGCAGTACTTC.

This sequence joins TRBV7-8 and TRBJ2-2; D ambiguous. Germline-derived CDR1 and CDR2 are SGHVS and FQNEAQ. Trimming removed 2 bases at V and 2 bases at J, with 9 bases between. This CDR3 contains 15 residues. This CDR3 is CASSLWSGNTGELFF. The CDR3 nucleotides are TGTGCCAGCAGCTTATGGTCCGGTAACACCGGGGAGCTGTTTTTT. The full variable domain, rest sourced from reference TRBV7-8 and TRBJ2-2, is GAGVSQSPRYKVAKRGQDVALRCDPISGHVSLFWYQQALGQGPEFLTYFQNEAQLDKSGLPSDRFFAERPEGSVSTLKIQRTQQEDSAVYLCASSLWSGNTGELFFGEGSRLTVL.

The V and J genes are TRBV12-3 or TRBV12-4 and TRBJ2-7; D call uncertain. CDR3 length: 12 amino acids. The V and J ends lost 6 bases and 2 bases respectively, with 8 bases between them. CDR3 nucleotides: TGTGCCAGCAGCGTGGGGACCTACGAGCAGTACTTC. Translation gives CASSVGTYEQYF.

The chain carries TRBV19 and TRBJ1-2; D unclear. The germline CDR1 and CDR2 sequences are LNHDA and SQIVND (reference sequence). V lost 4 bases and J 7 bases, leaving 16 bases between the germline ends. The CDR3 totals 14 residues. CDR3 DNA: TGTGCCAGTAGTACCTATAAATTCGAGCCTGGCTACACCTTC. Translating it yields CASSTYKFEPGYTF.

CDR3 in amino acids: CASSVDEGGPISALHF. CDR3 in DNA: TGTGCCAGCAGCGTAGATGAGGGGGGCCCCATCTCGGCCCTCCACTTT. V is TRBV9 and J is TRBJ1-6; TRBD1 might be the D (6 bases). V dropped 0 bases and J dropped 14 bases, with 21 bases sitting between them. This CDR3 spans 16 amino acids. From germline, CDR1 is SGDLS and CDR2 YYNGEE. Full variable domain (rest looked up from reference TRBV9 and TRBJ1-6): DSGVTQTPKHLITATGQRVTLRCSPRSGDLSVYWYQQSLDQGLQFLIQYYNGEERAKGNILERFSAQQFPDLHSELNLSSLELGDSALYFCASSVDEGGPISALHFGNGTRLTVT.

This clone was counted a few times. The chain couples TRBV13 to TRBJ2-3; 8 nucleotides align to TRBD2. The CDR3 totals 15 residues. V was clipped by 5 bases and J by 0 bases; unmatched bases: 4. In germline, CDR1 is PRHDT, CDR2 FYEKMQ (reference sequence). CDR3 nucleotides: TGTGCCAGCAGCGCGGGACTAGGGAGCACAGATACGCAGTATTTT. Translating it yields CASSAGLGSTDTQYF.

CDR3 residues: CASSTSWQGNEQFF. CDR3 DNA sequence: TGTGCCAGCAGCACGTCATGGCAGGGGAATGAGCAGTTCTTC. This chain connects TRBV7-9 to TRBJ2-1, with D maybe TRBD1 (6 bases). Trimming shortened V by 5 bases and J by 7 bases, and 15 bases separated the two germline ends. Looked up from germline, CDR1 is SEHNR and CDR2 is FQNEAQ (reference sequence). The CDR3 consists of 14 residues. Combining the CDR3 with reference TRBV7-9 and TRBJ2-1 gives the whole variable domain DTGVSQNPRHKITKRGQNVTFRCDPISEHNRLYWYRQTLGQGPEFLTYFQNEAQLEKSRLLSDRFSAERPKGSFSTLEIQRTEQGDSAMYLCASSTSWQGNEQFFGPGTRLTVL.

This clone is judged medium-sized. V usage is TRBV27 and J usage is TRBJ1-2, with TRBD1 identical over 8 bases. This CDR3 region has 14 residues. V was pared by 8 bases and J by 7 bases, with 12 bases of the junction left unmatched. Germline CDR1 MNHEY, CDR2 SMNVEV (reference sequence). The DNA of the CDR3 is TGTGCCAGCGGGGACCCAGGGGGCGTGGGTGGCTACACCTTC. Translation: CASGDPGGVGGYTF.

The chain combines TRBV29-1 with TRBJ1-4; TRBD1 agrees at 8 bases. V lost 3 bases to trimming and J lost 3 bases; unmatched junction nucleotides: 6. The CDR3 covers 15 residues. CDR1 is SQVTM and CDR2 is ANQGSEA in the germline V gene. The DNA of the CDR3 is TGCAGCGTTGAGGACAGGGCTGTCGCTAATGAAAAACTGTTTTTT. As protein: CSVEDRAVANEKLFF.

This clone occurred once. The V and J genes are TRBV19 and TRBJ2-1; TRBD1 matches at 10 bases. This CDR3 comprises 14 residues. Trimming cost V 4 bases and J 4 bases; bases outside gene matches: 1. The germline CDR1 and CDR2 sequences are LNHDA and SQIVND (reference sequence). CDR3 loop: CASSRQGAYNEQFF. Written as DNA, the CDR3 is TGTGCCAGTAGTAGACAGGGGGCTTACAATGAGCAGTTCTTC.

V gene TRBV5-1 combines with J gene TRBJ2-5, with unresolved D. From germline, CDR1 is SGHRS and CDR2 YFSETQ. This CDR3 spans 12 amino acids. V lost 0 bases, J lost 5 bases, and 5 bases lay in between. The CDR3 DNA reads TGCGCCAGCAGCTTGGTTTGGGAGACCCAGTACTTC. It codes for CASSLVWETQYF. The variable domain in full, completed from reference TRBV5-1 and TRBJ2-5, reads KAGVTQTPRYLIKTRGQQVTLSCSPISGHRSVSWYQQTPGQGLQFLFEYFSETQRNKGNFPGRFSGRQFSNSRSEMNVSTLELGDSALYLCASSLVWETQYFGPGTRLLVL.

The chain recombines TRBV3-1 (or the pseudogene TRBV3-2) with TRBJ1-2, with 7 bases lining up with TRBD1. CDR1 is LGHDT and CDR2 is YNNKEL in the germline V gene (reference sequence). This CDR3 has 16 residues. V was clipped by 1 base and J by 3 bases; unmatched bases: 8. CDR3: CASSQVSGGWHYGYTF. The CDR3 DNA reads TGTGCCAGCAGCCAAGTCTCAGGGGGGTGGCACTATGGCTACACCTTC.

In this sample, this clone turned up a few times. V usage is TRBV5-1 and J usage is TRBJ2-5; tentatively, D is TRBD2 (6 bases). CDR1 and CDR2 from the germline V gene are SGHRS and YFSETQ. Trimming removed 6 bases at V and 2 bases at J, with 17 bases between. The CDR3 is made up of 15 amino acids. The CDR3 region has the DNA TGCGCCAGCACCCCCGGGGGTAGCGGACAAGAGACCCAGTACTTC. It specifies CASTPGGSGQETQYF.

The chain couples TRBV4-3 to TRBJ1-6; no clear D. CDR1 LGHNA and CDR2 YSLEER come from the germline V gene. The CDR3 totals 14 residues. Trimming removed 11 bases at V and 9 bases at J, with 20 bases between. CDR3 amino acids: CACCPRGRGSPLHF. In DNA, the CDR3 is TGCGCCTGCTGCCCGCGAGGACGGGGTTCACCCCTCCACTTT.